What follows are 17 T cell receptor beta chains derived from one specimen sequenced in a study of TIL therapy for anti-PD-1-resistant metastatic lung cancer. Sequencing used immunoSEQ v3. The data were produced by immunoSEQ multiplex PCR, yet TCRdb's version contains in-frame clones alone and is incomplete. The sample comprises tens of thousands of clones, about two thirds of which are singletons, and about 6% rests with the top ten. Regarding time point: pre-treatment sample, taken before nivolumab and TIL therapy. Tumor tissue came from excised metastases, mostly pleural nodules or supraclavicular lymph nodes. This sample comprised tumor tissue, obtained at baseline. All receptors derive from a person between 25 and 80 years old with non-small cell lung cancer.

V is TRBV27 and J is TRBJ2-7, with D unclear. Germline assignment: CDR1 MNHEY and CDR2 SMNVEV (reference sequence). Trimming cost V 6 bases and J 3 bases, with 12 bases left between them. The CDR3 consists of 13 residues. The CDR3: CASSVGFGYEQYF. CDR3 in DNA: TGTGCCAGCAGCGTGGGGTTCGGCTACGAGCAGTACTTC.

The gene calls are TRBV29-1 and TRBJ1-1, with 9 bases identical to TRBD1. This CDR3 has 13 amino acids. V was pared by 6 bases and J by 7 bases, with 9 bases of the junction left unmatched. Germline CDR1 reads SQVTM; CDR2 reads ANQGSEA. CDR3 in DNA: TGCAGCGTGGCGGGACAGGGTTCAGTTGAAGCTTTCTTT. Translated, it gives CSVAGQGSVEAFF.

V usage is TRBV6-6 and J usage is TRBJ2-7, with 8 bases identical to TRBD2. The CDR3 contains 15 residues. The germline V gene encodes CDR1 MNHNY and CDR2 SVGAGI (reference sequence). The V gene end was trimmed by 0 bases and the J gene end by 0 bases; junction bases not matched to a gene: 1. The chain's CDR3 is CASSYSAGDSYEQYF. CDR3 in DNA: TGTGCCAGCAGTTACTCAGCGGGGGACTCCTACGAGCAGTACTTC.

This sequence joins TRBV5-1 and TRBJ1-3; D is possibly TRBD1 (5 bases). This CDR3 region has 17 residues. CDR1 and CDR2 (germline): SGHRS, YFSETQ. The ends were cut back, 0 bases at V and 0 bases at J, with 13 bases in the middle. The DNA of the CDR3 is TGCGCCAGCAGCTTGGGAGGGGCGAGAATCTCTGGAAACACCATATATTTT. Translation: CASSLGGARISGNTIYF.

The J gene is TRBJ1-2, the V gene TRBV25-1; D remains ambiguous. Germline V gene lookup returns CDR1 MGHDK and CDR2 SYGVNS. This CDR3 spans 11 amino acids. V was cut by 1 base and J by 8 bases, with 5 bases left in between. CDR3 nucleotides: TGTGCCAGCAGTGAATTAGCAGGCTACACCTTC. Its translation: CASSELAGYTF.

About this clone itself: One end of the junction fails to match germline, which may point to a read error. The genes are TRBV10-3 and TRBJ1-3; tentatively, D is TRBD1 (5 bases). The CDR3 totals 15 residues. CDR1 is ENHRY and CDR2 is SYGVKD in the germline V gene. CDR3 residues: CAVSPGGARGNTIYF. The CDR3, as DNA: TGTGCCGTCAGTCCCGGAGGGGCGCGAGGAAACACCATATATTTT.

This clone was recorded once. J is TRBJ1-5 and V is TRBV28; D not resolved. Germline V CDR1 and CDR2: MDHEN, SYDVKM. The CDR3 contains 13 residues. V was shortened by 3 bases and J by 5 bases, with 8 bases between the two germline ends. CDR3 protein: CASSFGGDQPQHF. In nucleotides, the CDR3 is TGTGCCAGCAGTTTTGGTGGGGATCAGCCCCAGCATTTT. The whole variable domain, filled in from reference TRBV28 and TRBJ1-5, reads DVKVTQSSRYLVKRTGEKVFLECVQDMDHENMFWYRQDPGLGLRLIYFSYDVKMKEKGDIPEGYSVSREKKERFSLILESASTNQTSMYLCASSFGGDQPQHFGDGTRLSIL.

The chain recombines TRBV5-1 with TRBJ1-5, with D unclear. V shed 5 bases and J shed 10 bases, with 13 bases lying between them. CDR3 length equals 12 residues. Germline V lookup: CDR1 SGHRS, CDR2 YFSETQ. CDR3 nucleotide sequence: TGCGCCAGCAGATCTGATTTGGGCCCCCAGCATTTT. It specifies CASRSDLGPQHF.

The chain links TRBV6-5 to TRBJ1-2, with no clear D. Germline V gene lookup returns CDR1 MNHEY and CDR2 SVGAGI. Trimming cost V 8 bases and J 10 bases, with 20 bases left between them. The CDR3 loop spans 13 amino acids. This chain's CDR3 is CASVGSHGLDYTF. The CDR3 DNA reads as TGTGCCAGCGTCGGGTCGCACGGTCTCGACTACACCTTC.

J is TRBJ2-1 and V is TRBV5-4; D is uncertain. The germline V and J ends were trimmed by 0 bases and 6 bases, with 7 bases remaining between them. Germline V gene data show CDR1 as SGHNT and CDR2 as YYREEE (reference sequence). This CDR3 has 13 amino acids. CDR3 in DNA: TGTGCCAGCAGCTTGGCCGGAAGCAATGAGCAGTTCTTC. Translation: CASSLAGSNEQFF.

The genes are TRBV7-2 and TRBJ2-4; no definite D call. Trimming left V 5 bases short and J 7 bases short, with 9 bases between. Germline CDR1 and CDR2: SGHTA and FQGNSA. The CDR3 is 12 residues long. This CDR3 reads CASSRSANIQYF. In DNA, the CDR3 is TGTGCCAGCAGCCGGTCGGCCAACATTCAGTACTTC. Complete variable domain (other parts from reference TRBV7-2 and TRBJ2-4): GAGVSQSPSNKVTEKGKDVELRCDPISGHTALYWYRQSLGQGLEFLIYFQGNSAPDKSGLPSDRFSAERTGGSVSTLTIQRTQQEDSAVYLCASSRSANIQYFGAGTRLSVL.

The chain joins TRBV5-5 to TRBJ1-5; D may be TRBD1 (5 bases). The CDR3 consists of 17 residues. The germline CDR1 and CDR2 sequences are SGHKS and YYEKEE (reference sequence). V lost 1 base to trimming and J lost 7 bases, with 21 bases between them. The CDR3 DNA sequence: TGTGCCAGCAGCTTGCTTCTCCGTCCGTTACAGGCGCAGCCCCAGCATTTT. Protein product: CASSLLLRPLQAQPQHF.

This clone was detected only once. J is TRBJ1-1 and V is TRBV6-5; no reliable D call. The V end lost 0 bases, the J end lost 6 bases, and 17 bases lay between the germline ends. CDR1 and CDR2 from the germline V gene are MNHEY and SVGAGI. The CDR3 sequence is 16 residues long. The DNA of the CDR3 is TGTGCCAGCAGTTACTCTTCGCTTACCAGGCGGGCTGAAGCTTTCTTT. This codes for CASSYSSLTRRAEAFF.

There are a few counts of this clone. V usage is TRBV6-1 and J usage is TRBJ2-3; 10 nucleotides match TRBD2. The ends lost 3 bases at V and 5 bases at J; junction bases unmatched: 8. Germline values: CDR1 MNHNS, CDR2 SASEGT. The CDR3 contains 16 residues. CDR3 coding DNA: TGTGCCAGCAGTGAGCGGACTAGCGGACCTAAAGATACGCAGTATTTT. This encodes CASSERTSGPKDTQYF.

The chain has TRBV5-6 and TRBJ2-2; D is ambiguous. Deletions cut 0 bases from V and 1 base from J, with 4 bases between. Germline V gene sequence: CDR1 SGHDT, CDR2 YYEEEE. The CDR3 loop spans 14 amino acids. The chain's CDR3 is CASSLVRNTGELFF. The CDR3 nucleotides are TGTGCCAGCAGCTTGGTACGGAACACCGGGGAGCTGTTTTTT.

This rearrangement joins TRBV5-1 to TRBJ2-2; maybe TRBD1 (6 bases). The CDR3 totals 15 residues. Germline CDR1 is SGHRS and CDR2 is YFSETQ. Trimming left V 3 bases short and J 0 bases short, with 9 bases between. CDR3 in DNA: TGCGCCAGCAGCTCGGACAGCCCGAACACCGGGGAGCTGTTTTTT. This encodes CASSSDSPNTGELFF. The entire variable domain, with the rest obtained from reference TRBV5-1 and TRBJ2-2, is as follows: KAGVTQTPRYLIKTRGQQVTLSCSPISGHRSVSWYQQTPGQGLQFLFEYFSETQRNKGNFPGRFSGRQFSNSRSEMNVSTLELGDSALYLCASSSDSPNTGELFFGEGSRLTVL.

This clone has only a few counts. J is TRBJ1-3 and V is TRBV6-1; no reliable D call. V was pared by 6 bases and J by 1 base, with 13 bases between. The CDR3 extends over 15 amino acids. CDR1 and CDR2 from the germline V gene are MNHNS and SASEGT. The DNA for the CDR3 is TGTGCCAGCAGCCTCCGAGTAGGATCTGGAAACACCATATATTTT. It encodes CASSLRVGSGNTIYF.